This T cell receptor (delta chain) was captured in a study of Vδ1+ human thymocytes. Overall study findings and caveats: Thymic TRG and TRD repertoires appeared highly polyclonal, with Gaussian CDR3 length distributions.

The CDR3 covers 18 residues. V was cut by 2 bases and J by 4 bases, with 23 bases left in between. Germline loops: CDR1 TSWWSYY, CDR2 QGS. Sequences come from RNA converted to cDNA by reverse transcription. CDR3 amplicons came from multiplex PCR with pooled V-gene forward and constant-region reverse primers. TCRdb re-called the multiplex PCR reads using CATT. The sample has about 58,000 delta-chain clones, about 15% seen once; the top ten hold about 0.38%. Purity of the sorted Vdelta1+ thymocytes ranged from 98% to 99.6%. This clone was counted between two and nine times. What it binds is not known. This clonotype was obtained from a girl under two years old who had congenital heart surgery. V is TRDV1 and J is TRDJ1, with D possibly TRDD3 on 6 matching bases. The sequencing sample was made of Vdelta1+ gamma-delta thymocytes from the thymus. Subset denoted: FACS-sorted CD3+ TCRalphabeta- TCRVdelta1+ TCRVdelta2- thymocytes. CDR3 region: CALGEYDPPGTGNDKLIF. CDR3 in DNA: TGTGCTCTTGGGGAATATGATCCTCCCGGTACTGGGAACGATAAACTCATCTTT.